A selection of T cell receptor beta chains follows, all from one sample in a study of T cells in Graves' hyperthyroidism and ophthalmopathy. TCRdb fed the multiplex PCR reads into MiXCR, producing one record per CDR3 protein. The sample lists 500,000 to 600,000 distinct CDR3 sequences; 46% were seen once. The sample comprised peripheral blood or thyroid tissue (not recorded which). All receptors derive from an adult woman with Graves' disease, either hyperthyroidism or ophthalmopathy (not recorded which). Each CDR3 is given with its conserved first and last residue. Fields, in order: clone size, J gene, D gene, V gene, CDR3 DNA, CDR3 protein. A D gene is named only where the DNA matches it firmly. Clone size is shown for a subset of rows, as once, few, many or a class of expanded clone.

clone size: many; J gene: TRBJ1-1; D gene: -; V gene: TRBV19; CDR3 DNA: TGTGCCAGTAAGCCCCTTTATACGAACACTGAAGCTTTCTTT; CDR3 protein: CASKPLYTNTEAFF
clone size: -; J gene: TRBJ2-7; D gene: -; V gene: TRBV9; CDR3 DNA: TGTGCCAGCAGCCAAGGAGTAGGCTACGAGCAGTACTTC; CDR3 protein: CASSQGVGYEQYF
clone size: many; J gene: TRBJ1-4; D gene: TRBD1; V gene: TRBV5-1; CDR3 DNA: TGCGCCAGCAGCTTTGACAGGGCCTATACTAATGAAAAACTGTTTTTT; CDR3 protein: CASSFDRAYTNEKLFF
clone size: -; J gene: TRBJ1-5; D gene: -; V gene: TRBV6-5; CDR3 DNA: TGTGCCATCAGCGTGGATTCGAACAGTTATAGCAATCAGCCCCAGCATTTT; CDR3 protein: CAISVDSNSYSNQPQHF
clone size: -; J gene: TRBJ2-5; D gene: -; V gene: TRBV12-3/TRBV12-4; CDR3 DNA: TGTGCTAGCAGGCCTTCGACAGGACACTTGCCCCAGTACTTC; CDR3 protein: CASRPSTGHLPQYF
clone size: -; J gene: TRBJ2-7; D gene: TRBD1; V gene: TRBV28; CDR3 DNA: TGTGCCAGCAGATCGGGACAGGTGATTTACGAGCAGTACTTC; CDR3 protein: CASRSGQVIYEQYF
clone size: few; J gene: TRBJ1-5; D gene: -; V gene: TRBV20-1; CDR3 DNA: TGCAGTGCTAGAGATCCGAGCGGGAGCGGGACCCAGCATTTT; CDR3 protein: CSARDPSGSGTQHF
clone size: -; J gene: TRBJ2-5; D gene: -; V gene: TRBV10-2; CDR3 DNA: TGCGCCAGCAGTGAGTCTTTCGGGACACTAGAGACCCAGTACTTC; CDR3 protein: CASSESFGTLETQYF
clone size: -; J gene: TRBJ1-6; D gene: -; V gene: TRBV10-3; CDR3 DNA: TGTGCCATCAGTGGACAGGTTAATTCACCCCTCCACTTT; CDR3 protein: CAISGQVNSPLHF
clone size: few; J gene: TRBJ2-7; D gene: TRBD1; V gene: TRBV5-1; CDR3 DNA: TGCGCCAGCAGCGATGGGACAGGGGGCCTTAACGAGCAGTACTTC; CDR3 protein: CASSDGTGGLNEQYF
clone size: many; J gene: TRBJ2-3; D gene: TRBD2; V gene: TRBV7-2; CDR3 DNA: TGTGCCAGCACCCTGCTACTAGCGGGTTACGGGTCGGATACGCAGTATTTT; CDR3 protein: CASTLLLAGYGSDTQYF
clone size: many; J gene: TRBJ2-5; D gene: TRBD1; V gene: TRBV5-4; CDR3 DNA: TGTGCCAGCAGCTACGGACAGGGACTCCAAGAGACCCAGTACTTC; CDR3 protein: CASSYGQGLQETQYF
clone size: many; J gene: TRBJ1-5; D gene: -; V gene: TRBV7-2; CDR3 DNA: TGTGCCAGCAGCTCCACTGTAGGTTATCAGCCCCAGCATTTT; CDR3 protein: CASSSTVGYQPQHF
clone size: many; J gene: TRBJ1-4; D gene: TRBD1; V gene: TRBV7-8; CDR3 DNA: TGTGCCAGCAGCGCTAGGACAGGCACGAAACTGTTTTTT; CDR3 protein: CASSARTGTKLFF
clone size: -; J gene: TRBJ1-1; D gene: TRBD1; V gene: TRBV7-2; CDR3 DNA: TGTGCCAGCAGCTCCCAGGGGGAGAACACTGAAGCTTTCTTT; CDR3 protein: CASSSQGENTEAFF
clone size: many; J gene: TRBJ2-6; D gene: -; V gene: TRBV19; CDR3 DNA: TGTGCCAGTAGTATTCATGCCCGAGCTGGGGCCAACGTCCTGACTTTC; CDR3 protein: CASSIHARAGANVLTF
clone size: -; J gene: TRBJ2-6; D gene: TRBD2; V gene: TRBV2; CDR3 DNA: TGTGCCAGCAGTATTGGGGAGCGGGGGGACGACGTCCTGACCTTC; CDR3 protein: CASSIGERGDDVLTF
clone size: many; J gene: TRBJ2-5; D gene: TRBD1; V gene: TRBV6-1; CDR3 DNA: TGTGCCAGCAGTTTAAACAGGGGGGAGACCCAGTACTTC; CDR3 protein: CASSLNRGETQYF
clone size: -; J gene: TRBJ1-4; D gene: -; V gene: TRBV7-3; CDR3 DNA: TGTGCCAGCCAACCAGGGCGGGTGCATGAAAAACTGTTTTTT; CDR3 protein: CASQPGRVHEKLFF
clone size: -; J gene: TRBJ2-5; D gene: -; V gene: TRBV20-1; CDR3 DNA: TGCAGTGCTGGAGGCGGGGGCCTTGAAACCCAGTACTTC; CDR3 protein: CSAGGGGLETQYF
clone size: many; J gene: TRBJ2-7; D gene: TRBD2; V gene: TRBV6-6; CDR3 DNA: TGTGCCAGTGGGGGGGGAGGGTCCTACGAGCAGTACTTC; CDR3 protein: CASGGGGSYEQYF
clone size: -; J gene: TRBJ2-5; D gene: TRBD2; V gene: TRBV11-2; CDR3 DNA: TGTGCCAGCAGCTATATGGGACTAGCGGGAGGAGGAGAGACCCAGTACTTC; CDR3 protein: CASSYMGLAGGGETQYF
clone size: -; J gene: TRBJ2-5; D gene: -; V gene: TRBV7-2; CDR3 DNA: TGTGCCAGCAGCTTAGATGTAACTAGCCCAGAGACCCAGTACTTC; CDR3 protein: CASSLDVTSPETQYF
clone size: -; J gene: TRBJ1-1; D gene: -; V gene: TRBV7-9; CDR3 DNA: TGTGCCAGCAGCTTAGTACCCGGGACATATCACACTGAAGCTTTCTTT; CDR3 protein: CASSLVPGTYHTEAFF
clone size: many; J gene: TRBJ1-6; D gene: -; V gene: TRBV20-1; CDR3 DNA: TGCAGTGCAGAGGCCCCCCCGAGCCCCCTCCACTTT; CDR3 protein: CSAEAPPSPLHF
clone size: -; J gene: TRBJ1-6; D gene: -; V gene: TRBV20-1; CDR3 DNA: TGCAGTGCTAGAGATGGAGGGAAGGACACTGAAGCTTCACCCCTCCACTTT; CDR3 protein: CSARDGGKDTEASPLHF
clone size: few; J gene: TRBJ1-3; D gene: TRBD1; V gene: TRBV7-3; CDR3 DNA: TGTGCCAGCAGCTCTCAGGGGGGCACCATATATTTT; CDR3 protein: CASSSQGGTIYF
clone size: -; J gene: TRBJ1-4; D gene: -; V gene: TRBV2; CDR3 DNA: TGTGCCAGCAGACCGGGGGTAACTAATGAAAAACTGTTTTTT; CDR3 protein: CASRPGVTNEKLFF
clone size: -; J gene: TRBJ2-5; D gene: -; V gene: TRBV7-2; CDR3 DNA: TGTGCCAGCACCCCCGGGATTAGGGAGACCCAGTACTTC; CDR3 protein: CASTPGIRETQYF
clone size: -; J gene: TRBJ1-5; D gene: -; V gene: TRBV19; CDR3 DNA: TGTGCCAGTAGCTCGGAAGGAAATCAGCCCCAGCATTTT; CDR3 protein: CASSSEGNQPQHF
clone size: many; J gene: TRBJ2-7; D gene: TRBD2; V gene: TRBV7-8; CDR3 DNA: TGTGCCAGCAGCTTAGGGAGTACTAGCGGAGAAGAGCAGTACTTC; CDR3 protein: CASSLGSTSGEEQYF
clone size: -; J gene: TRBJ1-2; D gene: TRBD1; V gene: TRBV19; CDR3 DNA: TGTGCCAGTAGTCCTTGGACAGGCGAGGGAACCTTC; CDR3 protein: CASSPWTGEGTF
clone size: -; J gene: TRBJ1-2; D gene: -; V gene: TRBV12-3/TRBV12-4; CDR3 DNA: TGTGCCAGCAGTCCTGAGGGGGGGTACTATGGCTACACCTTC; CDR3 protein: CASSPEGGYYGYTF
clone size: -; J gene: TRBJ2-2; D gene: -; V gene: TRBV9; CDR3 DNA: TGTGCCAGCAGCGTTAACACCGGGGGGCTGTTTTTC; CDR3 protein: CASSVNTGGLFF
clone size: many; J gene: TRBJ2-7; D gene: TRBD1; V gene: TRBV13; CDR3 DNA: TGTGCCAGCAGCACCCGACAGGGTGGCTACGAGCAGTACTTC; CDR3 protein: CASSTRQGGYEQYF
clone size: -; J gene: TRBJ1-2; D gene: TRBD1; V gene: TRBV24-1; CDR3 DNA: TGTGCCACCAGTGATGCGGACAGGGGGCAGGACTATGGCTACACCTTC; CDR3 protein: CATSDADRGQDYGYTF
clone size: -; J gene: TRBJ2-5; D gene: -; V gene: TRBV29-1; CDR3 DNA: TGCAGCGTTGAAGGACTCGTTCAAAGAGAGACCCAGTACTTC; CDR3 protein: CSVEGLVQRETQYF
clone size: many; J gene: TRBJ1-2; D gene: TRBD1; V gene: TRBV13; CDR3 DNA: TGTGCCAGCAGCTTCCGGACAGGGGGCGAAGATGGCTACACCTTC; CDR3 protein: CASSFRTGGEDGYTF
clone size: -; J gene: TRBJ1-2; D gene: TRBD1; V gene: TRBV24-1; CDR3 DNA: TGTGCCACCAGTGATATCGGGACAGGGGGAGGCTACACCTTC; CDR3 protein: CATSDIGTGGGYTF
clone size: -; J gene: TRBJ2-5; D gene: -; V gene: TRBV25-1; CDR3 DNA: TGTGCCAGCAGAAAAAGGGGCATCCAAGAGACCCAGTACTTC; CDR3 protein: CASRKRGIQETQYF
clone size: many; J gene: TRBJ2-5; D gene: TRBD1; V gene: TRBV7-9; CDR3 DNA: TGTGCCAGCAACCAGGGACAGGGCAGGGAGACCCAGTACTTC; CDR3 protein: CASNQGQGRETQYF
clone size: -; J gene: TRBJ1-1; D gene: TRBD1; V gene: TRBV7-6; CDR3 DNA: TGTGCCAGCAGCTCAGGGGCGGGACAGGGGGACACTGAAGCTTTCTTT; CDR3 protein: CASSSGAGQGDTEAFF